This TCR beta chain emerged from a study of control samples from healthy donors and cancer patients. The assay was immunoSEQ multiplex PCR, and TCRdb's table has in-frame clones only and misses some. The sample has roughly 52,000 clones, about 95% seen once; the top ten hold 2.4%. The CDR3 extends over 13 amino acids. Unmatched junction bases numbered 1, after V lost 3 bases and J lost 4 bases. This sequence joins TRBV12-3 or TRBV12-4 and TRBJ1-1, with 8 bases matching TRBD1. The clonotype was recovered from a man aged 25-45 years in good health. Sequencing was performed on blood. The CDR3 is CASSFTGGTEAFF. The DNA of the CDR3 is TGTGCCAGCAGTTTCACAGGGGGCACTGAAGCTTTCTTT.